This TCR beta chain was sequenced during a study of CD8+ T cells in alopecia areata. General study points: Mice gave a clearer picture of TCR sharing than patients did, possibly for HLA-related reasons.

Concerning this clone: Its antigen is undetermined.

Sorted out of PBMCs were CD4+ T cells and CD8+ T cells. RNA was isolated and reverse transcribed to cDNA, the sequencing template. Clones were sequenced by immunoSEQ multiplex PCR, and TCRdb holds only the in-frame ones, with some missing. The sample yields around 150,000 clones, around two thirds seen once. The CDR3 covers 15 residues. Per the germline V gene, CDR1 is SQVTM and CDR2 is ANQGSEA. The V gene end was trimmed by 7 bases and the J gene end by 0 bases; junction bases not matched to a gene: 8. This chain connects TRBV29-1 to TRBJ1-1, with 10 positions matching TRBD1. The clonotype was recovered from a human donor in good health. Sequenced input: CD8+ T cells sorted from blood. The CDR3 loop is CSGRTGGNMNTEAFF. The CDR3 nucleotides are TGCAGCGGGAGGACAGGGGGGAACATGAACACTGAAGCTTTCTTT.